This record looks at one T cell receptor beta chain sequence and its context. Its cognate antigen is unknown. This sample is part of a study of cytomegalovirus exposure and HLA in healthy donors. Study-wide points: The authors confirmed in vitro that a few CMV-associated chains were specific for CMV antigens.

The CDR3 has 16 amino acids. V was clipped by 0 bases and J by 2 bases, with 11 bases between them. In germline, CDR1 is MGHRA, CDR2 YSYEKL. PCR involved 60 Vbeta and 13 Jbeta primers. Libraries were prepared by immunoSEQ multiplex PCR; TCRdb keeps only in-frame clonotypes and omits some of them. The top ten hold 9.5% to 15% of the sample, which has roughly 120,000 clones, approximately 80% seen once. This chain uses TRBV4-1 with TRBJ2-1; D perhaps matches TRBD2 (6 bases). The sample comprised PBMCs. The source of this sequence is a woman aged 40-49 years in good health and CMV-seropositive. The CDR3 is CASSQDERATYNEQFF. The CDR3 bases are TGCGCCAGCAGCCAAGACGAGCGGGCGACCTACAATGAGCAGTTCTTC.